Shown below are 11 T cell receptor beta chains from a single sample sequenced in a study of blood T cell repertoires in COVID-19. Assay: immunoSEQ multiplex PCR; the TCRdb copy retains only in-frame clones and omits some. The sample shows about 16,000 clones, roughly nine tenths of them seen only once. Sequenced: peripheral blood. The receptors derive from a woman aged 80 or older with COVID-19, enrolled during active disease.

The chain links TRBV5-1 to TRBJ2-3; no firm D call. Germline CDR1 SGHRS, CDR2 YFSETQ. Trimming removed 0 bases at V and 0 bases at J, with 2 bases between. This CDR3 comprises 13 residues. The CDR3 loop reads CASSLASTDTQYF. The CDR3, as DNA: TGCGCCAGCAGCTTGGCGAGCACAGATACGCAGTATTTT.

This clone was seen once. J is TRBJ1-2 and V is TRBV4-1; unclear D gene. V lost 5 bases to trimming and J lost 1 base, with 8 bases between them. The CDR3 has 13 residues. Germline V gene lookup returns CDR1 MGHRA and CDR2 YSYEKL. The CDR3 DNA is TGCGCCAGCAGCGAGCCGCTTAACTATGGCTACACCTTC. It codes for CASSEPLNYGYTF.

This chain joins TRBV6-5 and TRBJ2-7, with D perhaps matching TRBD1 (5 bases). The V end lost 5 bases, the J end lost 3 bases, and 11 bases lay between the germline ends. Per germline, CDR1 MNHEY and CDR2 SVGAGI. There are 13 residues in the CDR3. In nucleotides, the CDR3 is TGTGCCAGCAGTACCGGACATGACTACGAGCAGTACTTC. Translation gives CASSTGHDYEQYF.

V is TRBV28 and J is TRBJ1-3; 7 bases align to TRBD1. This CDR3 contains 16 residues. The V and J ends lost 7 bases and 4 bases, in that order; junction bases with no gene match: 13. Germline lookup yields CDR1 MDHEN and CDR2 SYDVKM. Here the CDR3 reads CASTTTSGTAGNTIYF. The CDR3 coding sequence is TGTGCCAGCACCACCACCTCCGGGACAGCCGGAAACACCATATATTTT.

This chain links TRBV7-9 with TRBJ1-2; 7 bases line up with TRBD1. The V gene end was trimmed by 5 bases and the J gene end by 1 base; junction bases not matched to a gene: 7. CDR1 is SEHNR and CDR2 is FQNEAQ in the germline V gene (reference sequence). This CDR3 has 15 amino acids. CDR3 in amino acids: CASSPTGFYNYGYTF. For the CDR3, the DNA is TGTGCCAGCAGCCCGACAGGGTTCTATAACTATGGCTACACCTTC.

This clone appeared once. V and J are TRBV3-1 (or the pseudogene TRBV3-2) and TRBJ2-2; a weak D match, TRBD2 (5 bases). There are 14 residues in the CDR3. V lost 1 base to trimming and J lost 5 bases, with 8 bases between them. Germline-derived CDR1 and CDR2 are LGHDT and YNNKEL (reference sequence). CDR3 protein: CASSQASPTGELFF. CDR3 bases: TGTGCCAGCAGCCAAGCTAGCCCAACCGGGGAGCTGTTTTTT.

This chain joins TRBV19 and TRBJ2-3, with TRBD2 identical over 9 bases. The V segment lost 9 bases and the J segment 2 bases; nucleotides outside the gene matches: 12. CDR3 size: 16 residues. Per germline, CDR1 LNHDA and CDR2 SQIVND (reference sequence). CDR3 DNA sequence: TGTGCCAGCCGACTAGCGGTGGGGGGGCCCACAGATACGCAGTATTTT. It yields the protein CASRLAVGGPTDTQYF.

This chain uses TRBV12-5 with TRBJ2-1; a weak D match, TRBD2 (7 bases). The germline V and J ends were trimmed by 3 bases and 6 bases, with 12 bases remaining between them. CDR3 length equals 14 residues. The germline V gene encodes CDR1 LGHNT and CDR2 FRNRAP. CDR3 bases: TGTGCTAGTGGTTTCGGACTAGGGGGCAATGAGCAGTTCTTC. Amino acid sequence: CASGFGLGGNEQFF.

Concerning this clone: The junction differs from germline at one of its ends, possibly a read error. The chain couples TRBV19 to TRBJ2-1; 12 bases are a match to TRBD1. Germline loops: CDR1 LNHDA, CDR2 SQIVND (reference sequence). The CDR3 is 16 residues long. The CDR3: CASSMGGTGGYSEQFF. In DNA, the CDR3 is TGTGCCAGTAGTATGGGTGGGACAGGGGGCTACAGTGAGCAGTTCTTC.

This clone has a single count. This rearrangement joins TRBV7-2 to TRBJ1-2, with 9 bases matching TRBD1. Unmatched junction bases numbered 2, after V lost 1 base and J lost 5 bases. Germline V CDR1 and CDR2: SGHTA, FQGNSA. The CDR3 extends over 14 amino acids. Here the CDR3 reads CASSLDGQGYGYTF. CDR3 coding DNA: TGTGCCAGCAGCTTAGACGGACAGGGGTATGGCTACACCTTC.

This chain joins TRBV27 and TRBJ1-2; D remains ambiguous. Per germline, CDR1 MNHEY and CDR2 SMNVEV (reference sequence). This CDR3 region has 13 residues. V was trimmed by 3 bases and J by 0 bases, leaving 5 bases between them. CDR3 nucleotides: TGTGCCAGCAGTTTCGAGGCTAACTATGGCTACACCTTC. Translated: CASSFEANYGYTF.